The sequence of this T cell receptor beta chain was determined in a study of blood T cell repertoires in COVID-19 (dated by TCRdb to the early 2020s). General notes on the study: The collaborator samples originated in the United States, Italy and Spain and spanned the acute and convalescent phases of COVID-19. The prospective study material was composed of cDNA or gDNA derived from T cells, B-cell-depleted T cells, or PBMCs. The sample metadata nearly always contained a de-identified subject ID, COVID-19 status, age in years and sex. The repertoires were released in a freely available public database intended as a resource for research on the immune response to SARS-CoV-2. Where HLA class I and class II types were available, the types were taken from metadata supplied by the sample provider, not from assay-based typing. Deeply sampled blood TCRbeta repertoires from subjects exposed to, actively infected with, or recovered from COVID-19 were included in the dataset. Samples came from the ongoing ImmuneRACE study (first 160 participants) plus 1,254 subjects from 6 global collaborators.

Notes on this clone: The target of this receptor is not known. Per-nucleotide qualities are absent, and no much larger clonotype sits a single base away.

For this chain, trimming is 1 base at the V end and 4 bases at the J end, and the number of junction bases without a gene match is 6. The CDR3 starts with the cysteine, ends with the phenylalanine, and has 15 residues. The read is trimmed to its CDR3 DNA, 45 bases read in frame from base 1. CDR1 and CDR2 were assigned from the germline V gene as SGDLS and YYNGEE. Collaborating institutions collected whole blood in K2EDTA tubes following their own protocols. Collaborator samples were shipped for TCRbeta analysis as frozen whole blood, isolated PBMCs, or DNA extracted from either sample type. The immunoSEQ Assay, a bias-controlled multiplex PCR, was used to amplify TCRbeta CDR3 regions from genomic DNA. Regarding the original processing steps: The number of nucleated cells in each sample was estimated by amplification of reference gene primers within the assay. To quantify the absolute abundance of each unique TCRbeta CDR3 rearrangement, sequence reads were collapsed and filtered. For each sample, productive Simpson clonality was calculated as the square root of Simpson's diversity index over productive rearrangements. What TCRdb holds here is the immuneACCESS table cut down to in-frame rearrangements. Part of the clones is not present; checked against another copy, under half of the missing clones reflect an unresolved V gene, and the others are unexplained. That table furnishes V, J and clone size, whereas the DNA furnished D and trimming. For this sample there are 140,000 to 150,000 clones; about 90% appear just once. Of the sample, 1.7% is held by the ten largest clones.

What the study reported, not specific to this receptor: The amount of clinical and demographic metadata varied by source and participant and was provided uncurated.

Source material: peripheral blood. The V and J segments used are TRBV9 and TRBJ2-5, and TRBD2 matches 8 of the central bases. This TCR was recovered from a woman in her forties or fifties with acute or convalescent COVID-19. The nucleotide sequence reads as follows: TGTGCCAGCAGCGTACAGCCCAGCGGGGGAGAGACCCAGTACTTC. Its amino acids are CASSVQPSGGETQYF.